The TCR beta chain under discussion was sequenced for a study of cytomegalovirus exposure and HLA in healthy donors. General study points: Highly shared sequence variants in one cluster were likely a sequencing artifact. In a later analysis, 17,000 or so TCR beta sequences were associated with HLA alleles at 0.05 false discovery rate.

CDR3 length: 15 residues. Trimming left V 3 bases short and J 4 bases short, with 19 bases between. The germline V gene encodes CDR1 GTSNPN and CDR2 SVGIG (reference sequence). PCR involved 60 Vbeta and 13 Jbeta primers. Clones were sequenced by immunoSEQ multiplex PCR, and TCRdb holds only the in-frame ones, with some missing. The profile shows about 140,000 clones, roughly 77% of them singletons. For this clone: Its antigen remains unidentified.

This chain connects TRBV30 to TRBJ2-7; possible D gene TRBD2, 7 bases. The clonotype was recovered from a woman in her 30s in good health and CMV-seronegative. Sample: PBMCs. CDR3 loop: CAWSDPPGGRYEQYF. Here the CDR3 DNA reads TGTGCCTGGAGCGACCCCCCCGGGGGGCGATACGAGCAGTACTTC.